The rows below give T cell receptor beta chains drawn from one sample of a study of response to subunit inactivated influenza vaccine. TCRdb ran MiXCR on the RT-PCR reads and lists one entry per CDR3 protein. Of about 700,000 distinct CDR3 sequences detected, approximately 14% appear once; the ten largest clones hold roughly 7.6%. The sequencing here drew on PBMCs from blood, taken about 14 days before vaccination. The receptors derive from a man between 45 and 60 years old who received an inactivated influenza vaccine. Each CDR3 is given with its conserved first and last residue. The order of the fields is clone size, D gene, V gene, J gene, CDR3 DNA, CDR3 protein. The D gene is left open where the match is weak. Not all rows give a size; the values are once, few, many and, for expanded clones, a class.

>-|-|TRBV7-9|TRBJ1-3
TGTGCCAGCAGCTTTTCAAGGGCCGAAAACACCATATATTTT
CASSFSRAENTIYF
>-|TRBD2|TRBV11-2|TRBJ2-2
TGTGCCAGCAGCTTCCTAGCGGGGGGGTATACCGGGGAGCTGTTTTTT
CASSFLAGGYTGELFF
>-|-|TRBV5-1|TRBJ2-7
TGCGCCAGCAGCGGATTGCTAAGGGATGACGAGCAGTACTTC
CASSGLLRDDEQYF
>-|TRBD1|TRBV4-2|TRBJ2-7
TGTGCCAGCAGCCATGACGGGACAGCCTACGAGCAGTACTTC
CASSHDGTAYEQYF
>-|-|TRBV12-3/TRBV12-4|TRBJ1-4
TGTGCCAGCAAACGTGCTGCAACTAATGAAAAACTGTTTTTT
CASKRAATNEKLFF
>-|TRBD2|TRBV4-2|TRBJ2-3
TGTGCCAGCAGCCAAGGGACTAGCAGCCACACAGATACGCAGTATTTT
CASSQGTSSHTDTQYF
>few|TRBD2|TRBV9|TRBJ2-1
TGTGCCAGCAGCGTCGAAGCGGGGCCCTACAATGAGCAGTTCTTC
CASSVEAGPYNEQFF
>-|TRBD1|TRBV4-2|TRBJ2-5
TGTGCCAGCAGCGAATTAACAGGGGGCGGAGGCCAAGAGACCCAGTACTTC
CASSELTGGGGQETQYF
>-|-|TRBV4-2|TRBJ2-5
TGTGCCAGCAGCCAAGATCGATTTGGGAGGGAGACCCAGTACTTC
CASSQDRFGRETQYF
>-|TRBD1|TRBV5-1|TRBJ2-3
TGCGCCAGCAGCTTGTGGACAGGGGGGGATACGCAGTATTTT
CASSLWTGGDTQYF
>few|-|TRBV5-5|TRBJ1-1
TGTGCCAGCAGCTCCACGTCTCTAGGGGAAGCTTTCTTT
CASSSTSLGEAFF
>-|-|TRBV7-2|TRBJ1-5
TGTGCCAGCAGCTACAGGATGGCAGGGAGTCAGCCCCAGCATTTT
CASSYRMAGSQPQHF
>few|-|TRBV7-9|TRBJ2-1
TGTGCCAGCAGCTCCGGGACCCTCCAGGTCCAAGACAATGAGCAGTTCTTC
CASSSGTLQVQDNEQFF
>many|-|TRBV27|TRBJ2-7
TGTGCCAGCAGGCGCGGACAGTCCTCCTACGAGCAGTACTTC
CASRRGQSSYEQYF
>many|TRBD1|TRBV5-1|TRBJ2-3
TGCGCCAGCAGCCCGACGACAGGGGCCACAGATACGCAGTATTTT
CASSPTTGATDTQYF
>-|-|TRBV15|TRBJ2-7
TGTGCCACCAGCAGAGATTGGATTGCAGGGGACTACGAGCAGTACTTC
CATSRDWIAGDYEQYF
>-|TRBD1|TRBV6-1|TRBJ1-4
TGTGCCAGCAGGGGACAGATCGAAAAACTGTTTTTT
CASRGQIEKLFF
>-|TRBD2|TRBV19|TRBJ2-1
TGTGCCAGTAGTACGCTGACTAGCGGGGGATGGGATGAGCAGTTCTTC
CASSTLTSGGWDEQFF
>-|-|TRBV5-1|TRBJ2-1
TGCGCCAGCAGCTTCCGGGACGGGTGGTACAATGAGCAGTTCTTC
CASSFRDGWYNEQFF
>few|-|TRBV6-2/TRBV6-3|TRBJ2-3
TGTGCCAGCAGCAAAGGGAGCCTCGGATTCGCAGATACGCAGTATTTT
CASSKGSLGFADTQYF
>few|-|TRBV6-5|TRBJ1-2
TGTGCCAGCCTTTACTCAGGGCGGGGCTCACTGTTTCTGGATGGCTACACCTTC
CASLYSGRGSLFLDGYTF
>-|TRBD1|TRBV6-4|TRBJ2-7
TGTGCCAGCAGTGGCTGGGACAGGGAAGGAAGATACGAGCAGTACTTC
CASSGWDREGRYEQYF
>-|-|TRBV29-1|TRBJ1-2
TGCAGCGTTGAAAGGGGAATGGGGCAGCACTATGGCTACACCTTC
CSVERGMGQHYGYTF
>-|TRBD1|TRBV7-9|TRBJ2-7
TGTGCCAGCAGCCGTTTCCGGGACAGGGACGACGAGCAGTACTTC
CASSRFRDRDDEQYF
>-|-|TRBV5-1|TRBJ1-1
TGCGCCAGCAGCTTGGGCCGACTAGACACTGAAGCTTTCTTT
CASSLGRLDTEAFF
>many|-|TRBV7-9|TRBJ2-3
TGTGCCAGCAGCTCCCGTTTGTGGGGCACAGATACGCAGTATTTT
CASSSRLWGTDTQYF
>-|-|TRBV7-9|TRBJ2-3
TGTGCCAGCAGCTTAGCTGCCCGGTGGGATACGCAGTATTTT
CASSLAARWDTQYF
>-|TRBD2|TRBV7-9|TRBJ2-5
TGTGCCAGCCGGGGACTAGTCTCCGAGACCCAGTACTTC
CASRGLVSETQYF
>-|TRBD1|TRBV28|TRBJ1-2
TGTGCCAGCAGTACCATCAGACAGGGGGCCCGATATGGCTACACCTTC
CASSTIRQGARYGYTF
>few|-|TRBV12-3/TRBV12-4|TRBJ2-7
TGTGCCAGCACCGTGGGGGGACTGAGCTCCTACGAGCAGTACTTC
CASTVGGLSSYEQYF
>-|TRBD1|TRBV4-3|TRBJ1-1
TGCGCCAGCAGCCAAGAAGTTACAGGGGTTGGCACTGAAGCTTTCTTT
CASSQEVTGVGTEAFF
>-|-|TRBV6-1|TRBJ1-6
TGTGCCAGCTCTCTCGGACCGATGAATTCACCCCTCCACTTT
CASSLGPMNSPLHF
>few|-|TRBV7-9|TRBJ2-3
TGTGCCAGCAGCTTAAAGTCTTGGGGGCGCGTCACAGATACGCAGTATTTT
CASSLKSWGRVTDTQYF
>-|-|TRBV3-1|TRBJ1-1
TGTGCCAGCAGCCGGGTTATGAACACTGAAGCTTTCTTT
CASSRVMNTEAFF
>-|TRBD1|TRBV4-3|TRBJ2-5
TGCGCCAGCAGCCTGGGGACAGGCATGTGGGAGACCCAGTACTTC
CASSLGTGMWETQYF
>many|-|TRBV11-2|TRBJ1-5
TGTGCCAGCAGCTCCGGACTCAATCAGCCCCAGCATTTT
CASSSGLNQPQHF
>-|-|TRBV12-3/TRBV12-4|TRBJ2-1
TGTGCCAGCAATACCGACACGAATGAGCAGTTCTTC
CASNTDTNEQFF
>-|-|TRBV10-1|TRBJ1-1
TGCGCCACCGAGAGAGGGGGAAACACTGAAGCTTTCTTT
CATERGGNTEAFF
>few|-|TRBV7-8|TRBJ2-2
TGTGCCAGCAGCCAAGGGAGTTTTTACACCGGGGAGCTGTTTTTT
CASSQGSFYTGELFF
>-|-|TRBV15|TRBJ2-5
TGTGCCACCAGCAGAGGTACGGATGGGACCCAGTACTTC
CATSRGTDGTQYF
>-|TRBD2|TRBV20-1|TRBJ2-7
TGCAGTGCTAGAAAAATTACCGGGACTAGCCGAACCTACGAGCAGTACTTC
CSARKITGTSRTYEQYF
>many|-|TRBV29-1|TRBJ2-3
TGCAGCGTTGCCGGGACTAGCACAGATACGCAGTATTTT
CSVAGTSTDTQYF
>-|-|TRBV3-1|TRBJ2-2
TGTGCCAGCAGCGAGACTGAATCGAACACCGGGGAGCTGTTTTTT
CASSETESNTGELFF
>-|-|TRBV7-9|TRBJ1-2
TGTGCCAGCAGCTTAGCCGCCGACAGGTTCTATGGCTACACCTTC
CASSLAADRFYGYTF
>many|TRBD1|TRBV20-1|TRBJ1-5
TGCAGTGCTCAGGGGCGGACAGGTCATTCGAATAGCAATCAGCCCCAGCATTTT
CSAQGRTGHSNSNQPQHF
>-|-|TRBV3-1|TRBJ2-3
TGTGCCAGCAGCCAAGAGTACAGATTTAGCACAGATACGCAGTATTTT
CASSQEYRFSTDTQYF
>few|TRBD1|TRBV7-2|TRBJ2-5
TGTGCCAGCAGCTCGCCGGGACAGGGGATGACCCAGTACTTC
CASSSPGQGMTQYF
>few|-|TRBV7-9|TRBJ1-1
TGTGCCAGCAGCGTCGATACGGGAACTGAAGCTTTCTTT
CASSVDTGTEAFF
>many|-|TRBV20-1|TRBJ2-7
TGCAGTGCCTGTCGAGACCCCTACGAGCAGTACTTC
CSACRDPYEQYF
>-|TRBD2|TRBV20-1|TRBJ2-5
TGCAGTGCTGGACTAGCGGGGGACCCGACCCAGTACTTC
CSAGLAGDPTQYF
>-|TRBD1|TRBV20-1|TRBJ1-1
TGCAGTGCTAGGTCATTCGACAGGGCCCCCACCACTGAAGCTTTCTTT
CSARSFDRAPTTEAFF
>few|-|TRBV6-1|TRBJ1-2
TGTGCCAGCAGTGAAGTGGAAATTCTGTGGCGGGGGCATGGCTACACCTTC
CASSEVEILWRGHGYTF
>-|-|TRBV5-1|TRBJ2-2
TGCGCCAGCAGCTTGGTAGTCAGGCTTCCCGGGGAGCTGTTTTTT
CASSLVVRLPGELFF
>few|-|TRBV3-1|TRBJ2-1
TGTGCCAGCAGCCATGGGGGCAGGTACAATGAGCAGTTCTTC
CASSHGGRYNEQFF